Sequencing of this T cell receptor (beta chain) was carried out in a study of neurological immune-mediated disorders. Study findings and constraints: None of the CDR3 amino acid sequences in expanded clones turned up in more than one subject, which points to private repertoires in all groups. Whereas HTLV-1-associated myelopathy showed the most TCR clonal expansion, multiple sclerosis showed the least, with levels below those of healthy controls. In multiple sclerosis patients, the repertoire cluster was unrelated to clinical or MRI findings.

Described time point: longitudinal time-point 3. Synthesis of cDNA was performed by 5'RACE using 10-nucleotide random UMIs. Via MiXCR, TCRdb re-called the 5' RACE reads, giving one row per CDR3 protein. The sample carries approximately 89,000 distinct CDR3 sequences, 4.3% recorded once. This CDR3 spans 12 amino acids. Germline CDR1 is SGHRS and CDR2 is YFSETQ. Trimming left V 1 base short and J 8 bases short, with 6 bases between. This clonotype was seen many times. Its antigen remains unknown. This chain uses TRBV5-1 with TRBJ2-2, with D unresolved. Sequences were obtained from PBMCs. The receptor was derived from an older woman with multiple sclerosis. CDR3 sequence (DNA): TGCGCCAGCAGCTTGTCCGTTGGGGAGCTGTTTTTT. Residues: CASSLSVGELFF. The complete variable domain, with remaining parts taken from reference TRBV5-1 and TRBJ2-2, reads KAGVTQTPRYLIKTRGQQVTLSCSPISGHRSVSWYQQTPGQGLQFLFEYFSETQRNKGNFPGRFSGRQFSNSRSEMNVSTLELGDSALYLCASSLSVGELFFGEGSRLTVL.